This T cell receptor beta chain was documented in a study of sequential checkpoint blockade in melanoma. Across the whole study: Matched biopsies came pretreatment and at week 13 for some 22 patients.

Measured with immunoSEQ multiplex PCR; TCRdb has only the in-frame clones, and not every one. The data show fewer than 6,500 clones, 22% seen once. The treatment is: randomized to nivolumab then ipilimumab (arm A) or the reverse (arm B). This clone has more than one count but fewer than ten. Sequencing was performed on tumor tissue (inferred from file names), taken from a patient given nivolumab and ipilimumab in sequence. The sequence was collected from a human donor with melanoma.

CDR3 DNA: TGCGCCAGCAGTGCCTTAATCGGGGATTACAATGAGCAGTTCTTC. Translating gives CASSALIGDYNEQFF. The V and J genes are TRBV10-2 and TRBJ2-1, with TRBD2 as a possible D gene (5 bases). This CDR3 spans 15 amino acids. Germline loops: CDR1 WSHSY, CDR2 SAAADI. V lost 4 bases, J lost 4 bases, and 14 bases lay in between.